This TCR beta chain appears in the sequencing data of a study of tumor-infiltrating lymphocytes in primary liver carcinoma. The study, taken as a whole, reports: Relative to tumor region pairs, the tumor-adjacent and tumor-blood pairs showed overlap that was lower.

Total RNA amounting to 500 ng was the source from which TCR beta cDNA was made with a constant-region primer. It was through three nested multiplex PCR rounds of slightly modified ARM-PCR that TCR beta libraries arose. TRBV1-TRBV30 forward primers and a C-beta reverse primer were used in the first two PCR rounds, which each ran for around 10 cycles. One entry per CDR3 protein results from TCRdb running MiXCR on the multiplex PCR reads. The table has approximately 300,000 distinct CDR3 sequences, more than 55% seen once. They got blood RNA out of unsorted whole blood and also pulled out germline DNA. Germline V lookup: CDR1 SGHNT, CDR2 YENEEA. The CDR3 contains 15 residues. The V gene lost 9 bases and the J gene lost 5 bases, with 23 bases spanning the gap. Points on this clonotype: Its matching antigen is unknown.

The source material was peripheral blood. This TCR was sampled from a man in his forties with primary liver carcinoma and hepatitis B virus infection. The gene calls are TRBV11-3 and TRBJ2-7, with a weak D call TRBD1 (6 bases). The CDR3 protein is CARALDSWGQDEQYF. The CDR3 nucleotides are TGTGCCAGGGCCCTAGATTCATGGGGGCAAGACGAGCAGTACTTC.